A selection of T cell receptor beta chains follows, all from one sample in a study of shared clonotypes between healthy human individuals. Repertoires were generated with immunoSEQ multiplex PCR, while TCRdb's copy carries only in-frame clones and drops some. The sample carries roughly 570,000 clones, about 98% recorded once. Material: naive CD8+ T cells sorted from blood. These receptors originate from a young man in good health. Both conserved end residues are part of each CDR3. The D gene is left open where the match is weak.

j_call: TRBJ2-3; d_call: -; v_call: TRBV29-1; cdr3_nt: TGCAGCGTTGAACCAGTGTCGGCTTGGATGGATACGCAGTATTTT; cdr3_aa: CSVEPVSAWMDTQYF
j_call: TRBJ1-4; d_call: -; v_call: TRBV7-8; cdr3_nt: TGTGCCAGCAGCCCCAAAGGCGGGGGCATTAACACTAATGAAAAACTGTTTTTT; cdr3_aa: CASSPKGGGINTNEKLFF
j_call: TRBJ1-2; d_call: -; v_call: TRBV29-1; cdr3_nt: TGCAGCGTTGAAGGGATGGGACGGAGAAACTATGGCTACACCTTC; cdr3_aa: CSVEGMGRRNYGYTF
j_call: TRBJ2-5; d_call: -; v_call: TRBV4-3; cdr3_nt: TGCGCCAGCAGCCGAGGAAGGTCAGAGACCCAGTACTTC; cdr3_aa: CASSRGRSETQYF
j_call: TRBJ2-7; d_call: -; v_call: TRBV29-1; cdr3_nt: TGCAGCGTTGTGGTATGGGGTTCCTACGAGCAGTACTTC; cdr3_aa: CSVVVWGSYEQYF
j_call: TRBJ1-5; d_call: -; v_call: TRBV28; cdr3_nt: TGTGCCAGCGCTCCTGACAGAGAATTGAATCAGCCCCAGCATTTT; cdr3_aa: CASAPDRELNQPQHF
j_call: TRBJ2-7; d_call: TRBD2; v_call: TRBV9; cdr3_nt: TGTGCCAGCAGCGTAGCCTCGGGACTAGCGGGAGGCGAGCAGTACTTC; cdr3_aa: CASSVASGLAGGEQYF
j_call: TRBJ2-3; d_call: TRBD1; v_call: TRBV27; cdr3_nt: TGTGCCAGCAGAAACAGGGGGCGCCTCACAGATACGCAGTATTTT; cdr3_aa: CASRNRGRLTDTQYF
j_call: TRBJ1-5; d_call: -; v_call: TRBV7-9; cdr3_nt: TGTGCCAGCAGCTCCTTTGCGGGAGGAGGGAATCAGCCCCAGCATTTT; cdr3_aa: CASSSFAGGGNQPQHF
j_call: TRBJ1-3; d_call: -; v_call: TRBV7-6; cdr3_nt: TGTGCCAGCAGACGCGACGCGTACTCTGGAAACACCATATATTTT; cdr3_aa: CASRRDAYSGNTIYF
j_call: TRBJ2-1; d_call: -; v_call: TRBV6-4; cdr3_nt: TGTGCCAGCTCCCCGGACCACAATGAGCAGTTCTTC; cdr3_aa: CASSPDHNEQFF
j_call: TRBJ2-5; d_call: -; v_call: TRBV25-1; cdr3_nt: TGTGCCAGCAGTGAGGGTCACAGGGTCGGAGAGACCCAGTACTTC; cdr3_aa: CASSEGHRVGETQYF
j_call: TRBJ2-7; d_call: -; v_call: TRBV19; cdr3_nt: TGTGCCAGTAGTACTACGCTCCAGGAGACCTACGAGCAGTACTTC; cdr3_aa: CASSTTLQETYEQYF
j_call: TRBJ2-7; d_call: -; v_call: TRBV27; cdr3_nt: TGTGCCAGTAGATCCGGGACTGGATATTACGAGCAGTACTTC; cdr3_aa: CASRSGTGYYEQYF
j_call: TRBJ2-7; d_call: -; v_call: TRBV2; cdr3_nt: TGTGCCAGCATGGGAACTTCCGACTCCTACGAGCAGTACTTC; cdr3_aa: CASMGTSDSYEQYF
j_call: TRBJ2-3; d_call: -; v_call: TRBV9; cdr3_nt: TGTGCCAGCAGCACAGCGGGCGCTAGCACAGATACGCAGTATTTT; cdr3_aa: CASSTAGASTDTQYF
j_call: TRBJ1-4; d_call: TRBD1; v_call: TRBV9; cdr3_nt: TGTGCCAGCAGCGCGACAGGGGGGAATGAAAAACTGTTTTTT; cdr3_aa: CASSATGGNEKLFF
j_call: TRBJ1-1; d_call: -; v_call: TRBV11-2; cdr3_nt: TGTGCCAGCAGCTTAGTGGCCGACAGCTTGAACACTGAAGCTTTCTTT; cdr3_aa: CASSLVADSLNTEAFF
j_call: TRBJ2-7; d_call: TRBD2; v_call: TRBV5-5; cdr3_nt: TGTGCCAGCAGCTCCACTAGCGGATACGAGCAGTACTTC; cdr3_aa: CASSSTSGYEQYF
j_call: TRBJ2-7; d_call: TRBD2; v_call: TRBV27; cdr3_nt: TGTGCCAGCAGTCCATCGACTAGCGGGGGGGACGAGCAGTACTTC; cdr3_aa: CASSPSTSGGDEQYF
j_call: TRBJ2-7; d_call: TRBD2; v_call: TRBV27; cdr3_nt: TGTGCCAGCAGTTTAGTGGCGGGAGAAGGGTACGAGCAGTACTTC; cdr3_aa: CASSLVAGEGYEQYF
j_call: TRBJ2-7; d_call: TRBD1; v_call: TRBV7-9; cdr3_nt: TGTGCCAGCAGCTTTTTAAGGACAGGGATCTACGAGCAGTACTTC; cdr3_aa: CASSFLRTGIYEQYF
j_call: TRBJ2-7; d_call: TRBD2; v_call: TRBV7-8; cdr3_nt: TGTGCCAGCAGCTTACGGCTAGCGGGAGCCTACGAGCAGTACTTC; cdr3_aa: CASSLRLAGAYEQYF
j_call: TRBJ2-2; d_call: TRBD2; v_call: TRBV2; cdr3_nt: TGTGCCAGCAGTGAAGGACTAGCTGACACCGGGGAGCTGTTTTTT; cdr3_aa: CASSEGLADTGELFF
j_call: TRBJ1-1; d_call: -; v_call: TRBV25-1; cdr3_nt: TGTGCCAGCAGTATAACGGACACTGAAGCTTTCTTT; cdr3_aa: CASSITDTEAFF
j_call: TRBJ2-1; d_call: -; v_call: TRBV14; cdr3_nt: TGTGCCAGCAGCCATCGGGGACGGACTTACAATGAGCAGTTCTTC; cdr3_aa: CASSHRGRTYNEQFF
j_call: TRBJ2-3; d_call: TRBD1; v_call: TRBV7-9; cdr3_nt: TGTGCCAGCAGCTACGTCGGGACAGGGCCAGATACGCAGTATTTT; cdr3_aa: CASSYVGTGPDTQYF
j_call: TRBJ2-7; d_call: -; v_call: TRBV5-1; cdr3_nt: TGCGCCAGCAGCCCGGGACGGAGTCCCGGGTACGAGCAGTACTTC; cdr3_aa: CASSPGRSPGYEQYF
j_call: TRBJ1-5; d_call: -; v_call: TRBV6-1; cdr3_nt: TGTGCCAGCACCTCAGGGGCCAATCAGCCCCAGCATTTT; cdr3_aa: CASTSGANQPQHF
j_call: TRBJ2-7; d_call: -; v_call: TRBV29-1; cdr3_nt: TGCAGCGTTACAAGTCAGGGAAACGAGCAGTACTTC; cdr3_aa: CSVTSQGNEQYF
j_call: TRBJ2-5; d_call: -; v_call: TRBV7-9; cdr3_nt: TGTGCCAGCAGCTTAGTCCCGGGAGCAGAGACCCAGTACTTC; cdr3_aa: CASSLVPGAETQYF
j_call: TRBJ2-5; d_call: -; v_call: TRBV6-1; cdr3_nt: TGTGCCAGCAGTGAGTTCATTGAGGTCGACCAGTACTTC; cdr3_aa: CASSEFIEVDQYF
j_call: TRBJ2-7; d_call: TRBD1; v_call: TRBV14; cdr3_nt: TGTGCCAGCAGCTTGACAGGGGTCTCCTACGAGCAGTACTTC; cdr3_aa: CASSLTGVSYEQYF
j_call: TRBJ2-6; d_call: -; v_call: TRBV14; cdr3_nt: TGTGCCAGCAGCCCTACTTATGCTGGGGCCAACGTCCTGACTTTC; cdr3_aa: CASSPTYAGANVLTF
j_call: TRBJ2-1; d_call: TRBD2; v_call: TRBV4-1; cdr3_nt: TGCGCCAGCAGCCAAGAAAGACAGGCGGTTATAGCGGGAGTCCTCAATGAGCAGTTCTTC; cdr3_aa: CASSQERQAVIAGVLNEQFF
j_call: TRBJ2-3; d_call: TRBD2; v_call: TRBV15; cdr3_nt: TGTGCCACCAGCAGCCCTAGCGGAAGCACAGATACGCAGTATTTT; cdr3_aa: CATSSPSGSTDTQYF
j_call: TRBJ2-1; d_call: -; v_call: TRBV29-1; cdr3_nt: TGCAGCGTCGGAAGCGGGCCCTACAATGAGCAGTTCTTC; cdr3_aa: CSVGSGPYNEQFF
j_call: TRBJ2-7; d_call: -; v_call: TRBV2; cdr3_nt: TGTGCCAGCAGTGGGGGACACAGGCTGGGCTACGAGCAGTACTTC; cdr3_aa: CASSGGHRLGYEQYF
j_call: TRBJ2-7; d_call: -; v_call: TRBV11-2; cdr3_nt: TGTGCCAGCAGCTTAGATCGGCAGAATTACGAGCAGTACTTC; cdr3_aa: CASSLDRQNYEQYF
j_call: TRBJ2-5; d_call: TRBD1; v_call: TRBV6-6; cdr3_nt: TGTGCCAGCATACTAGGACAGGGGCTTCAAGAGACCCAGTACTTC; cdr3_aa: CASILGQGLQETQYF
j_call: TRBJ2-5; d_call: -; v_call: TRBV7-8; cdr3_nt: TGTGCCAGCAGCGACCACGGGGGCGCCGGGAACTTC; cdr3_aa: CASSDHGGAGNF
j_call: TRBJ2-7; d_call: TRBD1; v_call: TRBV6-1; cdr3_nt: TGTGCCAGCAGTATACGGACAGGTGCCTACGAGCAGTACTTC; cdr3_aa: CASSIRTGAYEQYF
j_call: TRBJ2-1; d_call: -; v_call: TRBV2; cdr3_nt: TGTGCCAGCAGAGACCTCCTCAATGAGCAGTTCTTC; cdr3_aa: CASRDLLNEQFF
j_call: TRBJ1-2; d_call: TRBD1; v_call: TRBV2; cdr3_nt: TGTGCCAGCCTGCCGGGACAGGGTCACTATGGCTACACCTTC; cdr3_aa: CASLPGQGHYGYTF
j_call: TRBJ2-2; d_call: -; v_call: TRBV12-2; cdr3_nt: TGTGCAAGTCGCCACCCAGGCGGGGAGCTGTTTTTT; cdr3_aa: CASRHPGGELFF